This TCR beta chain was sequenced in a study of beta chain features in type 1 diabetes. This CDR3 is 15 amino acids long. CDR1 and CDR2 from the germline V gene are SGDLS and YYNGEE. Between the trimmed V and J ends, which lost 0 bases and 0 bases, there was a span of 9 bases. All of the isolated RNA was reverse transcribed, so expressed TCRB transcripts were sequenced. Assay used: immunoSEQ multiplex PCR; TCRdb lists only in-frame clones, some missing. The data contain about 410,000 clones, approximately 14% of them singletons. The sequencing input was naive CD4+ T cells from blood. This rearrangement joins TRBV9 to TRBJ1-2; D remains unclear. This TCR was recovered from a man aged 25 to 40 in good health. Here the CDR3 reads CASSVGHGANYGYTF. CDR3 DNA sequence: TGTGCCAGCAGCGTAGGACATGGAGCTAACTATGGCTACACCTTC.